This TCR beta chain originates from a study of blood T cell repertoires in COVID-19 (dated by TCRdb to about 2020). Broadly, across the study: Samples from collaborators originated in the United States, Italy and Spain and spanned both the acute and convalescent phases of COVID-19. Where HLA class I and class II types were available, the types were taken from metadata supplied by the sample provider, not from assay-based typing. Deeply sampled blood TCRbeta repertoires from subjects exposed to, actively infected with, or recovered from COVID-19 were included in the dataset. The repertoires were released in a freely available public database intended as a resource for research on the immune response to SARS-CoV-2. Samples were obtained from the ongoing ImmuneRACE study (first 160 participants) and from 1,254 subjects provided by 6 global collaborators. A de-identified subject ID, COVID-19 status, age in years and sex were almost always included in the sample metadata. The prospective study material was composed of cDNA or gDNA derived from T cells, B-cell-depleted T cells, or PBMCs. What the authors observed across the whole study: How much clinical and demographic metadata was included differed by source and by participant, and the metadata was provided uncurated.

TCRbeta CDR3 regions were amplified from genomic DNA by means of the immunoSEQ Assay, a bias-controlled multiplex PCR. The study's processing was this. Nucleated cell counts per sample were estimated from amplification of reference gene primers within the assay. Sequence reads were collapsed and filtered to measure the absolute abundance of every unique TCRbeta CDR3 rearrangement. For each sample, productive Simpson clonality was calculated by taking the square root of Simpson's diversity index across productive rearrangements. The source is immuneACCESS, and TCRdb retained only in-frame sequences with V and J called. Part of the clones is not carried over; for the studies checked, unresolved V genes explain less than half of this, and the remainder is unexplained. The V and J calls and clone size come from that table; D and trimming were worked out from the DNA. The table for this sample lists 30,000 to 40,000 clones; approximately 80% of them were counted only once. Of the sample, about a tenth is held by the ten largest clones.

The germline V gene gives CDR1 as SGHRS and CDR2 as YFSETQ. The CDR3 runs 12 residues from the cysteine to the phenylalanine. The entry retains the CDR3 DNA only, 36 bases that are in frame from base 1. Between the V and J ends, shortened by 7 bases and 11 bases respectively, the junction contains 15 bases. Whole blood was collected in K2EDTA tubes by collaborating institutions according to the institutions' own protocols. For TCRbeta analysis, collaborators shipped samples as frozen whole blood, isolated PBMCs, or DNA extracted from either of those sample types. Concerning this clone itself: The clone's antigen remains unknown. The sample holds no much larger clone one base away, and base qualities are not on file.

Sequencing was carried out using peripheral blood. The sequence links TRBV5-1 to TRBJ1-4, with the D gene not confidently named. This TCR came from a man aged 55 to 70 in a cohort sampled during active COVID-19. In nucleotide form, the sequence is TGCGCCAGCCCAGGAATGGTACGGAAACTGTTTTTT. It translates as CASPGMVRKLFF.